This T cell receptor beta chain was recorded in a study of human CD8 memory T cell subsets. CDR1 is GTSNPN and CDR2 is SVGIG in the germline V gene (reference sequence). This CDR3 is built from 11 residues. The TCR beta sequencing libraries came from UMI-labeled 5' RACE. TCRdb re-called the 5' RACE reads; one entry per CDR3 protein, DNA not given. Here the sample table reports thousands of distinct CDR3 sequences. The authors obtained RNA from duplicate vials, each holding about 150,000 sorted CD8+ T cells, for every subset. The rearrangement uses TRBV30 and TRBJ2-7. Sequencing was done on a sample of CD8+ effector memory T cells (TEM) sorted from PBMCs. Subset here: effector memory CD8 T cells, CCR7- CD45RO+ CD95+. This clonotype was sampled from a human donor in good health. The CDR3 region is CAWSQVGEQYF.